This TCR beta chain was sequenced in a study of cytomegalovirus exposure and HLA in healthy donors. Clones were read by immunoSEQ multiplex PCR, and TCRdb kept only the in-frame ones, dropping some. This table holds 90,000 to 120,000 clones, around 82% found once. The sample comprised PBMCs. The sequence was collected from a woman aged 18-30 years in good health and CMV-seronegative.

Here the CDR3 reads CASSRGQGAGQPQHF. The CDR3 coding sequence is TGTGCCAGCAGCCGGGGACAGGGGGCAGGCCAGCCCCAGCATTTT. V usage is TRBV5-5 and J usage is TRBJ1-5; 12 bases fit TRBD1. This CDR3 is built from 15 residues. V shed 4 bases and J 7 bases; nucleotides not matched to a gene: 6. Per germline, CDR1 SGHKS and CDR2 YYEKEE (reference sequence).